This entry describes one T cell receptor beta chain. Losses at the gene ends were 0 bases for V and 4 bases for J; bases not matched to a gene: 0. Germline V gene data show CDR1 as SGHRS and CDR2 as YFSETQ. This CDR3 has 16 residues. This sample is drawn from a study of blood T cell repertoires in COVID-19. Study in general: COVID-19 samples collected from the United States, Italy and Spain covered acute and convalescent phases. In each case, the material was cDNA or gDNA derived from T cells, B-cell-depleted T cells, or PBMCs.

In the original processing: Amplification with reference gene primers provided the estimates of nucleated cell counts. Generated by immunoSEQ multiplex PCR, the TCRdb table keeps only in-frame clones and is missing some. V, J and clone size derive from that table, while D and trimming were established from the DNA sequence. The repertoire holds some 230,000 clones, with about four fifths as singletons. Sequencing was done on a sample of peripheral blood. The chain joins TRBV5-1 to TRBJ2-1, with 14 bases fitting TRBD2. The receptor comes from a woman aged 60-70 years with acute or convalescent COVID-19. CDR3 sequence: CASSLGTSGGYNEQFF. The CDR3 bases are TGCGCCAGCAGCTTGGGGACTAGCGGGGGGTACAATGAGCAGTTCTTC.